This TCR beta chain is from a study of OX40 agonist ivuxolimab in advanced cancers. Background on the study: A diagnosis of hepatocellular carcinoma, melanoma, renal cell or head and neck cancer was present in dose-escalation patients.

A note on this clone: Its antigen is not known.

General study results and limits: Dose levels from 0.1 to 3.0 mg/kg saw CD4+ and CD8+ blood T cells expand clonally by week 6. The expanded peripheral T cells' antigen specificity was not determined.

The CDR3 length is 14 residues. Unmatched junction bases numbered 3, after V lost 5 bases and J lost 1 base. The germline V gene has CDR1 LNHDA and CDR2 SQIVND (reference sequence). The data were produced by immunoSEQ multiplex PCR, yet TCRdb's version contains in-frame clones alone and is incomplete. In the table there are about 79,000 clones, more than 85% of which are singletons. The sequencing here drew on CD4+ or CD8+ T cells sorted from blood, taken in a trial of the OX40 agonist ivuxolimab. J is TRBJ1-1 and V is TRBV19; 8 bases agree with TRBD1. The TCR was taken from an adult with an advanced solid tumor such as melanoma, head and neck, liver or kidney cancer. CDR3 amino acids: CASSWGTGNTEAFF. In nucleotides, the CDR3 is TGTGCCAGTAGTTGGGGGACAGGGAACACTGAAGCTTTCTTT.